The 12 T cell receptor beta chains below come from one sample, sequenced in a study of blood T cells in healthy people across ages. The use of a sample-barcoded 5' primer and a J-beta primer mix characterized a second PCR of roughly 6 to 12 cycles. In TCRdb, the 5' RACE reads were re-called with MiXCR into one record per CDR3 protein. The data contain about 780,000 distinct CDR3 sequences, around half of them singletons. Sequencing used blood. Source of these receptors: a man at least 80 years old in good health.

CDR3 region: CASRAPRGEAFF. The CDR3 DNA sequence: TGTGCCAGCAGAGCCCCGCGGGGGGAAGCTTTCTTT. The chain combines TRBV6-5 with TRBJ1-1; D is possibly TRBD1 (5 bases). Germline V gene sequence: CDR1 MNHEY, CDR2 SVGAGI. V lost 6 bases to trimming and J lost 8 bases, with 13 bases between them. The CDR3 totals 12 residues.

The gene calls are TRBV7-3 and TRBJ1-2; TRBD1 might be the D (6 bases). CDR1 and CDR2 (germline): SGHTA, FQGTGA. The germline V and J ends were trimmed by 2 bases and 6 bases, with 10 bases remaining between them. The CDR3 extends over 13 amino acids. DNA of the CDR3: TGTGCCAGCAGCTTACAGGACAGTGATGGCTACACCTTC. This translates into CASSLQDSDGYTF.

The chain links TRBV6-2 or TRBV6-3 to TRBJ2-2; TRBD2 aligns across 7 bases. J was trimmed by 3 bases and V by 2 bases; bases with no gene match: 12. The V gene's germline CDR1 is MNHEY and CDR2 SVGEGT. This CDR3 spans 18 amino acids. The DNA for the CDR3 is TGTGCCAGCAGTTACGCTACCAGCGGGGTCAGGGACACCGGGGAGCTGTTTTTT. Protein: CASSYATSGVRDTGELFF.

In its sample, this clonotype was seen once. The junction shows a germline mismatch at one end, possibly a read error. V and J are TRBV27 and TRBJ2-7, with a possible D match to TRBD1 (6 bases). CDR1 is MNHEY, CDR2 SMNVEV, per germline (reference sequence). The length of the CDR3 is 15 residues. The CDR3 region is CTSSPSDRYRYEQYF. For the CDR3, the DNA is TGTACCAGCAGTCCCTCGGACAGATACAGATACGAGCAGTACTTC.

The genes are TRBV29-1 and TRBJ2-1; TRBD1 is a possible D gene (5 bases). The J call may be faulty, since TRBJ2-7 better matches the DNA end. Germline V gives CDR1 SQVTM, CDR2 ANQGSEA. The CDR3 runs 12 residues. CDR3 coding DNA: TGCAGCGTTGATGACCAGGGCAATGAGCAGTACTTC. Its translation: CSVDDQGNEQYF.

The J gene is TRBJ2-1, the V gene TRBV4-3; a possible D gene is TRBD2 (6 bases). Germline loops: CDR1 LGHNA, CDR2 YSLEER. Trimming pared 0 bases from V and 9 bases from J, leaving 12 bases between. The CDR3 length is 14 residues. CDR3 nucleotide sequence: TGCGCCAGCAGCCAAGAGACCGGGGGAAGTGAGCAGTTCTTC. Protein: CASSQETGGSEQFF.

This chain links TRBV7-9 with TRBJ2-6; the D is unclear. Germline-derived CDR1 and CDR2 are SEHNR and FQNEAQ (reference sequence). CDR3 size: 17 residues. Deletions cut 5 bases from V and 0 bases from J, with 14 bases between. In DNA form, the CDR3 reads TGTGCCAGCAGCCCCTGGGCCTTACTCTCTGGGGCCAACGTCCTGACTTTC. Its translation is CASSPWALLSGANVLTF. Based on the CDR3 plus reference TRBV7-9 and TRBJ2-6, the full variable domain is DTGVSQNPRHKITKRGQNVTFRCDPISEHNRLYWYRQTLGQGPEFLTYFQNEAQLEKSRLLSDRFSAERPKGSFSTLEIQRTEQGDSAMYLCASSPWALLSGANVLTFGAGSRLTVL.

This clonotype was detected only a few times. The V and J genes are TRBV28 and TRBJ1-5; D perhaps matches TRBD1 (5 bases). The CDR3 spans 15 residues. The V gene lost 6 bases and the J gene lost 0 bases, with 12 bases spanning the gap. The V gene's germline CDR1 is MDHEN and CDR2 SYDVKM. The CDR3 nucleotides are TGTGCCAGCAGCTTAGGGGAATATAGCAATCAGCCCCAGCATTTT. Its protein product is CASSLGEYSNQPQHF. Supplemented by reference TRBV28 and TRBJ1-5, the full variable domain reads DVKVTQSSRYLVKRTGEKVFLECVQDMDHENMFWYRQDPGLGLRLIYFSYDVKMKEKGDIPEGYSVSREKKERFSLILESASTNQTSMYLCASSLGEYSNQPQHFGDGTRLSIL.

The chain carries TRBV6-6 and TRBJ2-1; D is possibly TRBD2 (6 bases). Germline CDR1 MNHNY, CDR2 SVGAGI (reference sequence). This CDR3 comprises 16 residues. Trimming removed 6 bases at V and 5 bases at J, with 20 bases between. The CDR3 DNA reads as TGTGCCAGCAGGTGGGGACCGACTAGTGGGAACAATGAGCAGTTCTTC. It encodes CASRWGPTSGNNEQFF.

The V and J genes are TRBV5-1 and TRBJ2-3; 9 nucleotides agree with TRBD2. The J segment lost 2 bases and the V segment lost 7 bases, leaving 5 bases of the junction unmatched. Germline-derived CDR1 and CDR2 are SGHRS and YFSETQ. The CDR3 totals 14 residues. In DNA form, the CDR3 reads TGCGCCAGCCGACTAGCGGTCTACACAGATACGCAGTATTTT. Protein sequence: CASRLAVYTDTQYF.

This clonotype was counted a few times. This rearrangement joins TRBV6-2 or TRBV6-3 to TRBJ2-6; perhaps D is TRBD1 or TRBD2 (5 bases each). The V gene lost 7 bases and the J gene lost 2 bases, with 15 bases spanning the gap. The CDR3 runs to 16 residues. Germline V lookup: CDR1 MNHEY, CDR2 SVGEGT. For the CDR3, the DNA is TGTGCCAGCATAGCGAGGGGATTTGCTGGGGCCAACGTCCTGACTTTC. The encoded protein is CASIARGFAGANVLTF.

This clonotype came up a few times. This chain joins TRBV15 and TRBJ2-3; D not certain. The germline CDR1 and CDR2 sequences are LNHNV and YYDKDF (reference sequence). V was trimmed by 4 bases and J by 5 bases, leaving 13 bases between them. CDR3 size: 14 residues. CDR3 region: CATSNNRRIDTQYF. CDR3 nucleotide sequence: TGTGCCACCAGCAACAACCGAAGGATAGATACGCAGTATTTT.